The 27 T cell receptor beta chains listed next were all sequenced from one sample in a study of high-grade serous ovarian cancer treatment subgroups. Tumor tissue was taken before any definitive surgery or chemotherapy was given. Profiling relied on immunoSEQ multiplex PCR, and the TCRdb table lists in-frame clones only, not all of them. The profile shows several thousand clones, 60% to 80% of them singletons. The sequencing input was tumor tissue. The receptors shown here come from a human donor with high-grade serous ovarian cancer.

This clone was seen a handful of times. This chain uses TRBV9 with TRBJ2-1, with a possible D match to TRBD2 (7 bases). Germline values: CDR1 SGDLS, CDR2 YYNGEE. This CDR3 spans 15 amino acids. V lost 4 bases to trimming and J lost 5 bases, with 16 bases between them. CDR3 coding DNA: TGTGCCAGCAGCAGGGGGAGGGACGAGGACAATGAGCAGTTCTTC. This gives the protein CASSRGRDEDNEQFF. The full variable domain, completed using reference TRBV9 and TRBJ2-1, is DSGVTQTPKHLITATGQRVTLRCSPRSGDLSVYWYQQSLDQGLQFLIQYYNGEERAKGNILERFSAQQFPDLHSELNLSSLELGDSALYFCASSRGRDEDNEQFFGPGTRLTVL.

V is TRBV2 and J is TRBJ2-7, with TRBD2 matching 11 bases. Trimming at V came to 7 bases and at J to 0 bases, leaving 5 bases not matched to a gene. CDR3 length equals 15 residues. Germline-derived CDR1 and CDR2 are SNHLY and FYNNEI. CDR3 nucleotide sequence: TGTGCCAGCAAGCTGGGACTAGCGGACTCCTACGAGCAGTACTTC. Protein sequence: CASKLGLADSYEQYF.

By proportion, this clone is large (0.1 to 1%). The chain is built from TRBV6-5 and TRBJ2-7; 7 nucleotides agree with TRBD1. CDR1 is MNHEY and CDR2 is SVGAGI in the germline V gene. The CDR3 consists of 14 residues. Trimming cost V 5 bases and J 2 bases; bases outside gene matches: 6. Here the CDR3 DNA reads TGTGCCAGCAGTGCCGGGGACAGCACCTACGAGCAGTACTTC. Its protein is CASSAGDSTYEQYF.

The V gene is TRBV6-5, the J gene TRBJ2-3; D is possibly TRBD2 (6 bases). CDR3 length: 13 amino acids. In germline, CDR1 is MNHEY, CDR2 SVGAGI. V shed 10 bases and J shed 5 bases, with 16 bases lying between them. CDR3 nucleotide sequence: TGTGCCACCCGCTGGGCTAGCGTAGATACGCAGTATTTT. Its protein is CATRWASVDTQYF.

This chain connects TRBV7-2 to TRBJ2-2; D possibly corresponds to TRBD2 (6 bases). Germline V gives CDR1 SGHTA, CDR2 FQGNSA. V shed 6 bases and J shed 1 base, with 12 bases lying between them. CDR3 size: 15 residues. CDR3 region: CASRSFGGNTGELFF. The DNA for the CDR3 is TGTGCCAGCAGGTCATTCGGGGGGAACACCGGGGAGCTGTTTTTT.

The CDR3 DNA reads as TGTGCCAGCAGCTTCGGGTTGGGGTTTAATGAAAAACTGTTTTTT. This codes for CASSFGLGFNEKLFF. The V gene is TRBV7-9, the J gene TRBJ1-4; D is unresolved. V gave up 3 bases and J gave up 4 bases, with 12 bases separating them. The CDR3 contains 15 residues. Germline lookup yields CDR1 SEHNR and CDR2 FQNEAQ (reference sequence).

The CDR3 loop reads CASSKVQGIPEQFF. DNA for the CDR3: TGTGCCAGCAGCAAAGTTCAAGGGATTCCTGAGCAGTTCTTC. The V and J genes are TRBV21-1 and TRBJ2-1. TRBV21-1 is tagged as a pseudogene. This CDR3 has 14 residues.

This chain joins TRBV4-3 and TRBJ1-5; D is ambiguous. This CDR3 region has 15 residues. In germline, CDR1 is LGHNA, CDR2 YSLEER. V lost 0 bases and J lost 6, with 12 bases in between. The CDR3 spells CASSQDLGYGQPQHF. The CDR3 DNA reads TGCGCCAGCAGCCAAGATTTGGGTTACGGTCAGCCCCAGCATTTT.

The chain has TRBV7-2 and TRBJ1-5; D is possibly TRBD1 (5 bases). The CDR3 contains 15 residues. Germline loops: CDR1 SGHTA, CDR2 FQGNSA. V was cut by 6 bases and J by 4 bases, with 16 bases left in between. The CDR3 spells CASSPDGRVNQPQHF. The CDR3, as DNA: TGTGCCAGCAGTCCCGACGGCAGGGTTAATCAGCCCCAGCATTTT.

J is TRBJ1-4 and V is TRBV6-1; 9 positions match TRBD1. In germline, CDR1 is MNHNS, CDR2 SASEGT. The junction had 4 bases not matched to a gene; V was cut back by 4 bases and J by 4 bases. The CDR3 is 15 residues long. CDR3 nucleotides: TGTGCCAGCAGTGCCGACAGGGGGGGTAATGAAAAACTGTTTTTT. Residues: CASSADRGGNEKLFF.

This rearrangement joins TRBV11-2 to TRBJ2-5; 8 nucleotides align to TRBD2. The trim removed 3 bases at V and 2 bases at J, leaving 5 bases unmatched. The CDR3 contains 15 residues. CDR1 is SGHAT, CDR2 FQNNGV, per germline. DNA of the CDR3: TGTGCCAGCAGCTTGGCTAGCGGGTCTCAAGAGACCCAGTACTTC. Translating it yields CASSLASGSQETQYF.

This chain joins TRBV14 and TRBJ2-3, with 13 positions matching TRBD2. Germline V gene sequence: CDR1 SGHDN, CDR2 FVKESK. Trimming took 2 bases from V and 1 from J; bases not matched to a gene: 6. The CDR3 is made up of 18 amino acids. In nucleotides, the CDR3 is TGTGCCAGCAGCCAAATGGGACTAGCGGGACTAGGCACAGATACGCAGTATTTT. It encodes CASSQMGLAGLGTDTQYF.

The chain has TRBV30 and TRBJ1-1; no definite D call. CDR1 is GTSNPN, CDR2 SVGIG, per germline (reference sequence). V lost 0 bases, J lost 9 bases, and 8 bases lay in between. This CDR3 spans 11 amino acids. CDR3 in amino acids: CAWSVETKAFF. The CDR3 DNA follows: TGTGCCTGGAGTGTCGAGACAAAAGCTTTCTTT.

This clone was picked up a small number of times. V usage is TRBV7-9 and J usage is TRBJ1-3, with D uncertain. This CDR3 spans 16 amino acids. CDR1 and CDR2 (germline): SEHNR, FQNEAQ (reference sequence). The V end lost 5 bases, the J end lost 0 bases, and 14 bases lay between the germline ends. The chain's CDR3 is CASSPPVSYSGNTIYF. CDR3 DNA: TGTGCCAGCAGCCCACCCGTCTCGTACTCTGGAAACACCATATATTTT.

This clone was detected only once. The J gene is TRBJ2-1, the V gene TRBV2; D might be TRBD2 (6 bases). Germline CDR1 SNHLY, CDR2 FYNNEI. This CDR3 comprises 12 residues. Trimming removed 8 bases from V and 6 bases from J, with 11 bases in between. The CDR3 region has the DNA TGTGCCAGCCGTCGGGAGAGCAATGAGCAGTTCTTC. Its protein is CASRRESNEQFF.

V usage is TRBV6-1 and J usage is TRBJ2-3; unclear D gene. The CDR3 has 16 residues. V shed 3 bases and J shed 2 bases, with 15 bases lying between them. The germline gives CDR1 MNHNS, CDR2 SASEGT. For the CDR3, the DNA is TGTGCCAGCAGTGATCCGTTCGGCCGAGCCACAGATACGCAGTATTTT. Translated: CASSDPFGRATDTQYF.

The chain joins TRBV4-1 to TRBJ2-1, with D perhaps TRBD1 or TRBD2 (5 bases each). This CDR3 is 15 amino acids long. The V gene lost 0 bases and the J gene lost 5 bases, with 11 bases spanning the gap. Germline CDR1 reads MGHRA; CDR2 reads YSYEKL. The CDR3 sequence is CASSQDSGTNNEQFF. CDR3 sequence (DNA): TGCGCCAGCAGCCAAGATAGTGGGACGAACAATGAGCAGTTCTTC.

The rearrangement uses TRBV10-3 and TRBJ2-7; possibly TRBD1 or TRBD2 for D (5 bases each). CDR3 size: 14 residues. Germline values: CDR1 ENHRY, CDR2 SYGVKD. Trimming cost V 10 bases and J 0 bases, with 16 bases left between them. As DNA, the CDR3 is TGTGCCACCGCCGGGACGGAGAGCTCCTACGAGCAGTACTTC. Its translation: CATAGTESSYEQYF.

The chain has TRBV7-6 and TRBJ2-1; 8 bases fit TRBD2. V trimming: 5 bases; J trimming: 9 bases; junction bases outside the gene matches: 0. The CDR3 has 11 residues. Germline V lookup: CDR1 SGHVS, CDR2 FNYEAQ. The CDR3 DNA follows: TGTGCCAGCAGCCGGGGGGGTGAGCAGTTCTTC. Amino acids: CASSRGGEQFF.

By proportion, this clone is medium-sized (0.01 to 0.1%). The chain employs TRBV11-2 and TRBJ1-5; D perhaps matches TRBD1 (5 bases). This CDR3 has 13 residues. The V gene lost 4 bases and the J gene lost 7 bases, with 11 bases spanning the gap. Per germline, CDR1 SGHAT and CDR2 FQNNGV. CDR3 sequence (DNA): TGTGCCAGCAGCTGGGACCGGGGGCAGCCCCAGCATTTT. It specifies CASSWDRGQPQHF.

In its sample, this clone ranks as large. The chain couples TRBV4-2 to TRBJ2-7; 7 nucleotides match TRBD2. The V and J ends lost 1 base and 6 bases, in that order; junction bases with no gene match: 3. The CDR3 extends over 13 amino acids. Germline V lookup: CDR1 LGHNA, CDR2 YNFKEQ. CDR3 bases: TGTGCCAGCAGCCAAGGGAGCGGGATCGAGCAGTACTTC. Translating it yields CASSQGSGIEQYF.

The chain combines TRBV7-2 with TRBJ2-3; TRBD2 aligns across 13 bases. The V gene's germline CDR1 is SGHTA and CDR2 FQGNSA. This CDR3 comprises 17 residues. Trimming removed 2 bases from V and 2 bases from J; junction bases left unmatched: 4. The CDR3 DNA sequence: TGTGCCAGCAGCTTAAGGACTAGCGGGAGTTCCACAGATACGCAGTATTTT. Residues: CASSLRTSGSSTDTQYF.

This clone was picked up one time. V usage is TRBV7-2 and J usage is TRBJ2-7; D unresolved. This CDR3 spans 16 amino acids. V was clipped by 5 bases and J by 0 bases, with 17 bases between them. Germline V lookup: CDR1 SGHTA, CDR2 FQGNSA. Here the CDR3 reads CASSRMTPTPSYEQYF. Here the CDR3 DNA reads TGTGCCAGCAGCCGCATGACCCCGACACCCTCCTACGAGCAGTACTTC.

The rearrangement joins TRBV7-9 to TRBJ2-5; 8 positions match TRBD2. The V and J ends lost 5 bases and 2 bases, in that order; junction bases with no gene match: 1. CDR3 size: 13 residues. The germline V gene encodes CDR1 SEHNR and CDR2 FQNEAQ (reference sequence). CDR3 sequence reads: CASSRGGQETQYF. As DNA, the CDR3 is TGTGCCAGCAGCCGGGGGGGTCAAGAGACCCAGTACTTC.

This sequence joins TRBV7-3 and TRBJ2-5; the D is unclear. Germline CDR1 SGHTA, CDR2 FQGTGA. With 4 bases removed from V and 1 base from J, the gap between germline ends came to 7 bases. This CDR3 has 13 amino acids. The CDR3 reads CASSWIRQETQYF. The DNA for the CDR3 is TGTGCCAGCAGCTGGATTCGCCAAGAGACCCAGTACTTC.

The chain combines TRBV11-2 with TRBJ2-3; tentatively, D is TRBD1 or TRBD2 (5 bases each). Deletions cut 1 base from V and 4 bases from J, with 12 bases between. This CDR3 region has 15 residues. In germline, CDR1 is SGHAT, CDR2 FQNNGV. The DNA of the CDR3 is TGTGCCAGCAGCTTAGGGGGGAATGCCGCAGATACGCAGTATTTT. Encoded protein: CASSLGGNAADTQYF. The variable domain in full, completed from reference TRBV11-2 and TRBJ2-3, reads EAGVAQSPRYKIIEKRQSVAFWCNPISGHATLYWYQQILGQGPKLLIQFQNNGVVDDSQLPKDRFSAERLKGVDSTLKIQPAKLEDSAVYLCASSLGGNAADTQYFGPGTRLTVL.

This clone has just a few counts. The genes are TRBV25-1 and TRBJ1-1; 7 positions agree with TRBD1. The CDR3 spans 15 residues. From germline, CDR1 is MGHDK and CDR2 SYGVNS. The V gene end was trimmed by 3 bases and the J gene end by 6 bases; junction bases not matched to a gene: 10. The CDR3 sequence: CASSDSQGLGAEAFF. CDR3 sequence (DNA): TGTGCCAGCAGTGATTCACAGGGGCTGGGGGCTGAAGCTTTCTTT. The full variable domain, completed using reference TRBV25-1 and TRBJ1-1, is EADIYQTPRYLVIGTGKKITLECSQTMGHDKMYWYQQDPGMELHLIHYSYGVNSTEKGDLSSESTVSRIRTEHFPLTLESARPSHTSQYLCASSDSQGLGAEAFFGQGTRLTVV.